The 10 T cell receptor beta chains below were found in one sample sequenced in a study of human T cells and chemical hapten exposure (dated by TCRdb to about 2021). Receptor amplification or capture employed RACE. The sequencer was a NextSeq 500. The public reads were run again by TCRdb, first through fastp at Q25 and then through MiXCR, and only productive beta chains were kept. Rows with a matching CDR3 protein are joined into one entry that keeps the most common DNA and genes. For this sample there are around 53,000 distinct CDR3 sequences; 9.3% appear just once. 3.5% to 5.5% of the sample belongs to the ten largest clones. The time point label here, explained by the study, means: patch test 1, 2 weeks after DPC sensitization. This specimen's treatment or condition label, interpreted: therapeutic diphenylcyclopropenone sensitization with weekly scalp DPC. Material: whole blood, obtained in connection with sensitization to the hapten diphenylcyclopropenone (DPC). These receptors were collected from a woman between 50 and 59 years old with alopecia areata. Some clones in this sample may be carry-over from other donors' samples.

This clonotype was counted ten times or more. This chain connects TRBV29-1 to TRBJ1-4; possibly TRBD1 for D (5 bases). Looked up from germline, CDR1 is SQVTM and CDR2 is ANQGSEA. Trimming stripped 7 bases from V and 8 bases from J, with 14 bases between. This CDR3 spans 12 amino acids. CDR3 amino acids: CSAADSVEKLFF. CDR3 nucleotides: TGCAGCGCAGCCGACAGTGTAGAAAAACTGTTTTTT.

This clonotype was picked up many times. The chain recombines TRBV27 with TRBJ1-2; maybe TRBD1 (5 bases). The CDR3 contains 13 residues. Trimming removed 8 bases at V and 7 bases at J, with 17 bases between. Germline assignment: CDR1 MNHEY and CDR2 SMNVEV (reference sequence). The CDR3 region has the DNA TGTGCCAGCTCTCTGGGCAGGGCGGCTGGCTACACCTTC. Amino acids: CASSLGRAAGYTF.

The chain employs TRBV29-1 and TRBJ1-1; D not resolved. Germline V gene sequence: CDR1 SQVTM, CDR2 ANQGSEA. The CDR3 is made up of 13 amino acids. V gave up 3 bases and J gave up 0 bases, with 8 bases separating them. The CDR3 DNA sequence: TGCAGCGTTGAGGTTCAGTTGAACACTGAAGCTTTCTTT. Translating gives CSVEVQLNTEAFF.

This chain links TRBV9 with TRBJ2-1, with a weak D call TRBD2 (6 bases). The germline gives CDR1 SGDLS, CDR2 YYNGEE. CDR3 length: 16 amino acids. Trimming left V 3 bases short and J 7 bases short, with 20 bases between. The CDR3 spells CASSESRRGLMNEQFF. Here the CDR3 DNA reads TGTGCCAGCAGCGAATCCCGACGGGGACTCATGAATGAGCAGTTCTTC.

The V gene is TRBV20-1, the J gene TRBJ2-1; D ambiguous. From germline, CDR1 is DFQATT and CDR2 SNEGSKA (reference sequence). CDR3 size: 13 residues. The germline V and J ends were trimmed by 4 bases and 0 bases, with 7 bases remaining between them. The CDR3 coding sequence is TGCAGTGCTAAACGGTTCTCCTACAATGAGCAGTTCTTC. Amino acid sequence: CSAKRFSYNEQFF.

This chain links TRBV28 with TRBJ1-1; 7 bases match TRBD1. The germline gives CDR1 MDHEN, CDR2 SYDVKM. The length of the CDR3 is 12 residues. V was clipped by 5 bases and J by 13 bases; unmatched bases: 10. The DNA of the CDR3 is TGTGCCAGCAGTCCTAGACAGGGAAAGGGTTTCTTT. This codes for CASSPRQGKGFF.

This clonotype showed up many times. This chain joins TRBV11-2 and TRBJ1-2; TRBD1 might be the D (5 bases). CDR3 length: 13 amino acids. V gave up 4 bases and J gave up 3 bases, with 9 bases separating them. Germline V CDR1 and CDR2: SGHAT, FQNNGV. The CDR3 loop is CASSSDSYYGYTF. CDR3 sequence (DNA): TGTGCCAGCAGCTCCGACAGCTACTATGGCTACACCTTC.

Ten or more counts support this clonotype. This rearrangement joins TRBV28 to TRBJ1-4, with D unresolved. CDR3 length: 11 amino acids. Trimming left V 6 bases short and J 13 bases short, with 12 bases between. CDR1 is MDHEN and CDR2 is SYDVKM in the germline V gene. CDR3 sequence reads: CASRSLTGLFF. CDR3 coding DNA: TGTGCCAGCAGGTCCCTAACGGGACTGTTTTTT.

This clonotype is labeled medium-sized. J is TRBJ1-5 and V is TRBV20-1; 9 bases map to TRBD1. CDR1 and CDR2 from the germline V gene are DFQATT and SNEGSKA (reference sequence). V gave up 1 base and J gave up 4 bases; unmatched junction bases: 5. This CDR3 region has 15 residues. Here the CDR3 reads CSARAGTGLNQPQHF. CDR3 coding DNA: TGCAGTGCTAGAGCAGGGACAGGGCTTAATCAGCCCCAGCATTTT.

This rearrangement joins TRBV14 to TRBJ2-7; D is unclear. This CDR3 spans 12 amino acids. Germline V CDR1 and CDR2: SGHDN, FVKESK. The V end was cut by 4 bases, the J end by 7 bases, with 11 bases between. CDR3 amino acids: CASSPPSLEQYF. The CDR3 DNA reads as TGTGCCAGCAGCCCCCCCAGTTTGGAGCAGTACTTC.